This T cell receptor (beta chain) stems from a study of blood T cell repertoires in COVID-19. In the authors' workflow: Counts of nucleated cells, estimated from reference gene primer amplification, were obtained. Assay used: immunoSEQ multiplex PCR; TCRdb lists only in-frame clones, some missing. The D gene and trimming were derived from the DNA, and the V and J assignments and clone size from that table. The sample yields roughly 460,000 clones, around nine tenths seen once. The germline gives CDR1 MDHEN, CDR2 SYDVKM. V was pared by 3 bases and J by 6 bases, with 14 bases between. The CDR3 has 14 amino acids. Seattle patients were enrolled during active infection and followed longitudinally.

This TCR came from a man aged 18 to 30 with COVID-19, enrolled during active disease. Sample: peripheral blood. The chain uses TRBV28 and TRBJ1-2; D might be TRBD1 (5 bases). CDR3 protein: CASSFYQGINGYTF. For the CDR3, the DNA is TGTGCCAGCAGTTTTTATCAGGGAATTAATGGCTACACCTTC.